This record covers a single TCR beta chain. Its target is not known. The junction and the germline gene differ at one end; a read error may be behind it. This entry is derived from a study of T cell responses to AZD1222 COVID-19 vaccine. Study-wide results and caveats: White British people made up most donors, females outnumbered males, and clonal diversity was possibly underestimated. No day 14 peak samples; only post-peak repertoires were characterized.

Germline CDR1 reads SSHAT; CDR2 reads FNYEAQ (reference sequence). This CDR3 has 17 residues. The data were produced by immunoSEQ multiplex PCR, yet TCRdb's version contains in-frame clones alone and is incomplete. Among over 90,000 clones listed, 80% to 90% were seen once. The source of this sequence is an adult in good health. Sequencing was performed on peripheral blood, taken on day 0 of AZD1222 vaccination. The chain links TRBV7-7 to TRBJ2-5, with 11 positions matching TRBD2. The CDR3 protein is CASSLGASGGYQETQYF. As DNA, the CDR3 is TGTGCTAGCAGCTTAGGAGCTAGCGGGGGGTACCAAGAGACCCAGTACTTC.